This TCR beta chain is drawn from a study of OX40 agonist ivuxolimab in advanced cancers. Generated by immunoSEQ multiplex PCR, the TCRdb table keeps only in-frame clones and is missing some. The data contain tens of thousands of clones, roughly 90% of them singletons. A history of autoimmune disease or systemic immunosuppression excluded patients. Germline values: CDR1 SGDLS, CDR2 YYNGEE. Trimming cost V 3 bases and J 2 bases, with 17 bases left between them. CDR3 length: 16 amino acids. The specimen was CD4+ or CD8+ T cells sorted from blood, collected in a trial of the OX40 agonist ivuxolimab. The sequence came from an adult with an advanced solid tumor such as melanoma, head and neck, liver or kidney cancer. The genes are TRBV9 and TRBJ1-2; weak D call: TRBD1 (6 bases). CDR3 nucleotides: TGTGCCAGCAGCGCCCCCCCGACAGGTCCAAACTATGGCTACACCTTC. The encoded protein is CASSAPPTGPNYGYTF.